A selection of T cell receptor beta chains follows, all from one sample in a study of T cell repertoires in cytomegalovirus infection. TCRdb passed the reads through MiXCR, listing each CDR3 protein once. Among around 240,000 distinct CDR3 sequences listed, over 20% were seen once. Material: CD8+ T cells from PBMCs. All receptors come from a human donor in good health (CMV status not recorded). Some clones in this sample may be carry-over from other donors' samples. Both conserved end residues are part of each CDR3. D genes are given only for firm matches. The size entry is marked missing in some rows and otherwise reads once, few, many or a size class.

J gene: TRBJ2-5
V gene: TRBV7-2
clone size: many
D gene: -
CDR3 DNA: TGTGCCAGCAGCTGGGAACTGGCGAGCGGGGAGACCCAGTACTTC
CDR3 protein: CASSWELASGETQYF

J gene: TRBJ2-5
V gene: TRBV7-9
clone size: few
D gene: -
CDR3 DNA: TGTGCCAGCAGCAGCGACGACAGACAAGAGACCCAGTACTTC
CDR3 protein: CASSSDDRQETQYF

J gene: TRBJ2-7
V gene: TRBV20-1
clone size: once
D gene: TRBD1
CDR3 DNA: TGCAGTGCTAGCAACAGGGGGGCCTACGAGCAGTACTTC
CDR3 protein: CSASNRGAYEQYF

J gene: TRBJ2-1
V gene: TRBV30
clone size: -
D gene: -
CDR3 DNA: TGTGCCTGGAGTCGGTCGGGGGATTACAATGAGCAGTTCTTC
CDR3 protein: CAWSRSGDYNEQFF

J gene: TRBJ1-2
V gene: TRBV25-1
clone size: -
D gene: -
CDR3 DNA: TGTGCCAGCAGACAGGGCCCGTATGGCTACACCTTC
CDR3 protein: CASRQGPYGYTF

J gene: TRBJ2-3
V gene: TRBV20-1
clone size: few
D gene: -
CDR3 DNA: TGCAGTGTTGAGCCTCTCAGGTCCACAGATACGCAGTATTTT
CDR3 protein: CSVEPLRSTDTQYF

J gene: TRBJ1-1
V gene: TRBV28
clone size: once
D gene: -
CDR3 DNA: TGTGCCTTGAAAGACAGGTTGAACACTGAAGCTTTCTTT
CDR3 protein: CALKDRLNTEAFF

J gene: TRBJ2-1
V gene: TRBV10-3
clone size: -
D gene: TRBD2
CDR3 DNA: TGTGCCATCAGTACAGCGGGGGAAGGTGTCAGGAACAATGAGCAGTTCTTC
CDR3 protein: CAISTAGEGVRNNEQFF

J gene: TRBJ2-3
V gene: TRBV28
clone size: -
D gene: -
CDR3 DNA: TGTGCCAGCAGTCCCCGGGTGAGTCCAGATACGCAGTATTTT
CDR3 protein: CASSPRVSPDTQYF

J gene: TRBJ1-6
V gene: TRBV7-9
clone size: many
D gene: -
CDR3 DNA: TGTGCCAGCAGCGCGAGACCCCATAATTCACCCCTCCACTTT
CDR3 protein: CASSARPHNSPLHF

J gene: TRBJ2-6
V gene: TRBV20-1
clone size: few
D gene: -
CDR3 DNA: TGCAGTGCTGGAGGGCAGGGAGAGTCTGGGGCCAACGTCCTGACTTTC
CDR3 protein: CSAGGQGESGANVLTF

J gene: TRBJ1-1
V gene: TRBV6-5
clone size: -
D gene: -
CDR3 DNA: TGTGCCAGCAGTCCTCACGGGGAAGGGTCTGAAGCTTTCTTT
CDR3 protein: CASSPHGEGSEAFF

J gene: TRBJ2-3
V gene: TRBV12-3/TRBV12-4
clone size: -
D gene: -
CDR3 DNA: TGTGCCAGCGCGAGCACAGATACGCAGTATTTT
CDR3 protein: CASASTDTQYF

J gene: TRBJ2-7
V gene: TRBV7-6
clone size: once
D gene: -
CDR3 DNA: TGTGCCAGCAGCTCGTCCTCGGGGTACGAGCAGTACTTC
CDR3 protein: CASSSSSGYEQYF

J gene: TRBJ1-1
V gene: TRBV19
clone size: -
D gene: -
CDR3 DNA: TGTGCCACCTCGACGCTGAACACTGAAGCTTTCTTT
CDR3 protein: CATSTLNTEAFF

J gene: TRBJ2-6
V gene: TRBV19
clone size: -
D gene: TRBD1
CDR3 DNA: TGTGCCAGTACTTCGACAGGGAAATTTTGGTCCTCTGGGGCCAACGTCCTGACTTTC
CDR3 protein: CASTSTGKFWSSGANVLTF

J gene: TRBJ1-6
V gene: TRBV11-2
clone size: -
D gene: -
CDR3 DNA: TGTGCCAGCAGCTTAGAGGCAGGAGGGGATTCACCCCTCCACTTT
CDR3 protein: CASSLEAGGDSPLHF

J gene: TRBJ2-3
V gene: TRBV28
clone size: -
D gene: -
CDR3 DNA: TGTGCCAGCAGTTTGAGAGATCCCAGCACAGATACGCAGTATTTT
CDR3 protein: CASSLRDPSTDTQYF

J gene: TRBJ1-3
V gene: TRBV7-3
clone size: few
D gene: TRBD1
CDR3 DNA: TGTGCCAGCAGCTCCGGCACAGGGGGCACTGGAAACACCATATATTTT
CDR3 protein: CASSSGTGGTGNTIYF

J gene: TRBJ2-2
V gene: TRBV11-3
clone size: -
D gene: -
CDR3 DNA: TGTGCCAGCAGTGGAGCTCGGACCGGGGAGCTGTTTTTT
CDR3 protein: CASSGARTGELFF

J gene: TRBJ2-7
V gene: TRBV6-6
clone size: -
D gene: -
CDR3 DNA: TGTGCCAGCAGTTACTCAATGACAGACTACGAGCAGTACTTC
CDR3 protein: CASSYSMTDYEQYF